These T cell receptor beta chains were read from a single sample in a study of cytomegalovirus exposure and HLA in healthy donors. Produced via immunoSEQ multiplex PCR; TCRdb's table is partial and in-frame only. This table holds some 68,000 clones, around 97% found once. Sequencing used PBMCs. The receptor set was obtained from a man in his late teens or twenties in good health and CMV-seronegative. CDR3s include the opening cysteine and the closing phenylalanine or tryptophan. Clone size is not always given. Where it is, it says once, few, many or a class for expanded clones.

J | size | V | CDR3
TRBJ1-1 | NA | TRBV11-2 | CASSLVGFGAFF
TRBJ1-3 | NA | TRBV2 | CASTSTGSSGNTIYF
TRBJ1-6 | NA | TRBV25-1 | CASSERSSWRGGSPLHF
TRBJ2-1 | once | TRBV12-5 | CASGLASLIEQFF
TRBJ2-7 | NA | TRBV30 | CAWSGGGPYFSYEQYF
TRBJ2-7 | NA | TRBV11-2 | CASSLDRFYEQYF
TRBJ1-2 | NA | TRBV27 | CASSRTGFEGVGYTF
TRBJ2-4 | NA | TRBV2 | CASSEGAGVVFGIKNIQYF
TRBJ1-2 | NA | TRBV19 | CASTPGQGASYGYTF
TRBJ2-2 | once | TRBV6-1 | CASSEASFTGELFF
TRBJ1-1 | NA | TRBV27 | CASWDSNTEAFF
TRBJ2-3 | once | TRBV27 | CASSLWTGAKDTQYF
TRBJ1-2 | NA | TRBV29-1 | CSVDFQRDGYTF
TRBJ2-7 | NA | TRBV6-1 | CAISEKNRPYEQYF
TRBJ2-5 | NA | TRBV10-2 | CASSEGQGWSQETQYF
TRBJ2-7 | NA | TRBV27 | CASSLGQGPYEQYF
TRBJ2-3 | NA | TRBV30 | CAWDSALANTQYF
TRBJ1-1 | once | TRBV9 | CAGSTEDRSNTEAFF
TRBJ2-6 | NA | TRBV6-5 | CAAQGTGANVLTF
TRBJ2-2 | NA | TRBV19 | CASSIRRSGELFF
TRBJ2-1 | NA | TRBV19 | CASSDLLGQGRNEQFF
TRBJ2-7 | NA | TRBV30 | CASTQTGSSYEQYF
TRBJ2-1 | NA | TRBV14 | CASSQRGRLAGVKDEQFF
TRBJ2-7 | once | TRBV18 | CASSPPASAAYEQYF
TRBJ2-7 | NA | TRBV5-1 | CASSPRDRVYEQYF
TRBJ2-5 | NA | TRBV6-9 | CASRPGTGQETQYF
TRBJ2-7 | NA | TRBV7-9 | CASSYSSDEQYF
TRBJ1-6 | NA | TRBV28 | CASSPSGSSYNSPLHF
TRBJ2-7 | NA | TRBV19 | CASSPTGIIYEQYF
TRBJ2-3 | NA | TRBV30 | CAWMRADTQYF
TRBJ2-1 | NA | TRBV5-5 | CASSLGRVYEQFF
TRBJ2-5 | NA | TRBV27 | CASSFRGQQETQYF
TRBJ2-1 | NA | TRBV5-5 | CASSLAAGTGSYNEQFF
TRBJ1-5 | NA | TRBV4-1 | CASSQEFDQPQHF
TRBJ2-6 | NA | TRBV5-1 | CASSLAGGIGANVLTF
TRBJ1-4 | NA | TRBV11-2 | CASSPNRVSREKLFF
TRBJ2-2 | NA | TRBV28 | CASSPTGAGELFF
TRBJ2-1 | NA | TRBV27 | CASSLGTSGNNEQFF
TRBJ2-3 | NA | TRBV28 | CASSLSSVSTDTQYF
TRBJ1-1 | NA | TRBV18 | CASSPDRDMNTEAFF
TRBJ2-1 | NA | TRBV28 | CASSFRGGDEQFF
TRBJ1-1 | once | TRBV7-8 | CASSSRGITEAFF
TRBJ1-6 | NA | TRBV5-8 | CASLGTGGSSPLHF
TRBJ1-2 | NA | TRBV19 | CASSSWDRVQRGYTF
TRBJ2-1 | NA | TRBV7-9 | CASSLVRAGGAGWDEQFF
TRBJ1-2 | NA | TRBV6-5 | CASSEQVNYGYTF
TRBJ1-1 | NA | TRBV5-5 | CASSLGAGRTTEAFF
TRBJ1-1 | NA | TRBV27 | CASSLTGFRTEAFF
TRBJ1-4 | NA | TRBV15 | CATSTGGDLGKLFF
TRBJ1-1 | few | TRBV29-1 | CSETGYGTEAFF
TRBJ1-4 | NA | TRBV28 | CASSTRQGGEKLFF
TRBJ1-4 | once | TRBV9 | CASSRFSVLNEKLFF
TRBJ1-2 | NA | TRBV28 | CASSLQGSKGYTF
TRBJ1-1 | NA | TRBV6-6 | CASRPKGGTEAFF